A selection of T cell receptor beta chains follows, all from one sample in a study of vaccination and CD4 T cells after COVID-19. No antigen has been assigned to these receptors. TCRdb independently ran MiXCR on the PCR reads; one entry per CDR3 protein. In the table there are about 13,000 distinct CDR3 sequences, 43% of which are singletons. Material for sequencing was CD4+ T cells from blood, cultured in vitro. The receptors were gathered from a human donor who had recovered from COVID-19. Both conserved end residues are part of each CDR3. Fields, in order: clone size, D gene, CDR3 length, V gene, J gene, CDR3 DNA, CDR3 protein. A D gene is named only where the DNA matches it firmly. Size values are once, few and many counts, or a class for expanded clones, and some rows have none.

abundance: .; d_gene: .; len: 15; v_gene: TRBV7-9; j_gene: TRBJ1-2; CDR3nt: TGTGCCAGCAGCTTAGATTGGGGCGGGACCTATGGCTACACCTTC; CDR3aa: CASSLDWGGTYGYTF
abundance: .; d_gene: .; len: 13; v_gene: TRBV29-1; j_gene: TRBJ2-7; CDR3nt: TGCAGCGTTGCCCGGGGGCTGTCCTACGAGCAGTACTTC; CDR3aa: CSVARGLSYEQYF
abundance: .; d_gene: .; len: 11; v_gene: TRBV10-3; j_gene: TRBJ2-7; CDR3nt: TGTGCCATCAGTACCCTCGACGAGCAGTACTTC; CDR3aa: CAISTLDEQYF
abundance: few; d_gene: TRBD1; len: 15; v_gene: TRBV24-1; j_gene: TRBJ2-3; CDR3nt: TGTGCCACCAGTGACGGGACAGGGTCAGGTTATACGCAGTATTTT; CDR3aa: CATSDGTGSGYTQYF
abundance: few; d_gene: .; len: 14; v_gene: TRBV11-2; j_gene: TRBJ1-6; CDR3nt: TGTGCCAGCAGCTCTGAACCCGGCGGTTCACCCCTCCACTTT; CDR3aa: CASSSEPGGSPLHF
abundance: few; d_gene: .; len: 14; v_gene: TRBV19; j_gene: TRBJ1-5; CDR3nt: TGTGCCAGTAGTATTATAGGTCGGGTACAGCCCCAGCATTTT; CDR3aa: CASSIIGRVQPQHF
abundance: .; d_gene: .; len: 13; v_gene: TRBV20-1; j_gene: TRBJ1-1; CDR3nt: TGCAGTGCTAGCCCGACGGGGAACACTGAAGCTTTCTTT; CDR3aa: CSASPTGNTEAFF
abundance: few; d_gene: .; len: 15; v_gene: TRBV6-2/TRBV6-3; j_gene: TRBJ2-5; CDR3nt: TGTGCCAGCAGTAGGGGGGGGCTTACCCAAGAGACCCAGTACTTC; CDR3aa: CASSRGGLTQETQYF
abundance: .; d_gene: .; len: 11; v_gene: TRBV24-1; j_gene: TRBJ2-3; CDR3nt: TGTGCCACCGGGGAGGCAGATACGCAGTATTTT; CDR3aa: CATGEADTQYF
abundance: few; d_gene: .; len: 16; v_gene: TRBV7-9; j_gene: TRBJ1-1; CDR3nt: TGTGCCAGCAGCTTAAAGGTCGGAACCTTGAACACTGAAGCTTTCTTT; CDR3aa: CASSLKVGTLNTEAFF
abundance: .; d_gene: TRBD1; len: 15; v_gene: TRBV20-1; j_gene: TRBJ1-1; CDR3nt: TGCAGTGCTAGAGGATTACGGGCAGGGGGCCCTGAAGCTTTCTTT; CDR3aa: CSARGLRAGGPEAFF
abundance: .; d_gene: .; len: 15; v_gene: TRBV10-2; j_gene: TRBJ1-5; CDR3nt: TGCGCCAGCAGCCATGACAGAGTGGGCAATCAGCCCCAGCATTTT; CDR3aa: CASSHDRVGNQPQHF
abundance: .; d_gene: .; len: 14; v_gene: TRBV5-4; j_gene: TRBJ1-1; CDR3nt: TGTGCCAGCAGCTCCCCAACAGCCTTGGGAGGAGCTTTCTTT; CDR3aa: CASSSPTALGGAFF
abundance: .; d_gene: TRBD1; len: 16; v_gene: TRBV7-2; j_gene: TRBJ2-6; CDR3nt: TGTGCCAGCAGCCCAGGGGGCCTATCTGGGGCCAACGTCCTGACTTTC; CDR3aa: CASSPGGLSGANVLTF
abundance: .; d_gene: .; len: 13; v_gene: TRBV20-1; j_gene: TRBJ1-5; CDR3nt: TGCAGTGCTAGGCGGGTGAACAATCAGCCCCAGCATTTT; CDR3aa: CSARRVNNQPQHF
abundance: few; d_gene: .; len: 14; v_gene: TRBV6-4; j_gene: TRBJ1-1; CDR3nt: TGTGCCAGCAGTGATACGCCAGGGCTTGCTGAAGCTTTCTTT; CDR3aa: CASSDTPGLAEAFF
abundance: few; d_gene: .; len: 18; v_gene: TRBV2; j_gene: TRBJ1-2; CDR3nt: TGTGCCAGCAGGCCGGACCGGGAGGGGGACTTTATAACGGATGGCTACACCTTC; CDR3aa: CASRPDREGDFITDGYTF
abundance: .; d_gene: .; len: 14; v_gene: TRBV30; j_gene: TRBJ2-7; CDR3nt: TGTGCCTGGAGTGTATACAGGAACCCCGAACATGAGTACTTC; CDR3aa: CAWSVYRNPEHEYF
abundance: few; d_gene: .; len: 15; v_gene: TRBV25-1; j_gene: TRBJ1-4; CDR3nt: TGTGCCAGCAGTGAAGGAACCCATGAGGGTGAAAAACTGTTTTTT; CDR3aa: CASSEGTHEGEKLFF
abundance: .; d_gene: .; len: 13; v_gene: TRBV19; j_gene: TRBJ2-5; CDR3nt: TGTGCCAGTAGTATGGCCCGTGGCGAGACCCAGTACTTC; CDR3aa: CASSMARGETQYF
abundance: .; d_gene: .; len: 14; v_gene: TRBV18; j_gene: TRBJ1-1; CDR3nt: TGTGCCAGCTCACCTACTCTCAGCAACACTGAAGCTTTCTTT; CDR3aa: CASSPTLSNTEAFF
abundance: few; d_gene: .; len: 13; v_gene: TRBV20-1; j_gene: TRBJ2-2; CDR3nt: TGCAGTGCTAGAGGGCCTAACACCGGGGAGCTGTTTTTT; CDR3aa: CSARGPNTGELFF
abundance: .; d_gene: .; len: 10; v_gene: TRBV7-8; j_gene: TRBJ2-2; CDR3nt: TGTGCCAGCAGCACCGGGGAGCTGTTATTT; CDR3aa: CASSTGELLF
abundance: .; d_gene: .; len: 15; v_gene: TRBV6-1; j_gene: TRBJ1-5; CDR3nt: TGTGCCAGCAGTGTCTCGGGGCAGGGTTGGCAGCCCCAGCATTTT; CDR3aa: CASSVSGQGWQPQHF
abundance: few; d_gene: .; len: 15; v_gene: TRBV19; j_gene: TRBJ2-6; CDR3nt: TGTGCCAGTAGTATCGGACAGTCAGGGGCCAACGTCCTGACTTTC; CDR3aa: CASSIGQSGANVLTF
abundance: .; d_gene: TRBD2; len: 15; v_gene: TRBV20-1; j_gene: TRBJ2-1; CDR3nt: TGCAGTGGCGTACTAGCGGGACCTTCCTACAATGAGCAGTTCTTC; CDR3aa: CSGVLAGPSYNEQFF
abundance: few; d_gene: .; len: 17; v_gene: TRBV6-2/TRBV6-3; j_gene: TRBJ1-1; CDR3nt: TGTGCCACCACCCTCGCGGGGGCCCCAATATATCACACTGAAGCTTTCTTT; CDR3aa: CATTLAGAPIYHTEAFF
abundance: .; d_gene: TRBD2; len: 16; v_gene: TRBV11-3; j_gene: TRBJ2-1; CDR3nt: TGTGCCAGCAGCTTAGATCAGTCTAGCGGTGACAATGAGCAGTTCTTC; CDR3aa: CASSLDQSSGDNEQFF
abundance: .; d_gene: .; len: 15; v_gene: TRBV19; j_gene: TRBJ2-7; CDR3nt: TGTGCCAGTAGTCTCGGACAGACAATAGCCTACGAGCAGTACTTC; CDR3aa: CASSLGQTIAYEQYF